The 17 T cell receptor beta chains below were found in one sample sequenced in a study of blood T cell repertoires in COVID-19. The repertoire was sequenced with immunoSEQ multiplex PCR; TCRdb's copy has only in-frame clones and lacks some. The repertoire holds roughly 670,000 clones, 85% to 90% seen once, with roughly 0.26% in the top ten. Sequencing used peripheral blood. These receptors all stem from a woman aged 18 to 35 with acute or convalescent COVID-19.

V and J are TRBV5-1 and TRBJ2-7, with 10 bases that match TRBD1. Trimming removed 2 bases from V and 5 bases from J; junction bases left unmatched: 10. Per the germline V gene, CDR1 is SGHRS and CDR2 is YFSETQ. The CDR3 consists of 16 residues. DNA of the CDR3: TGCGCCAGCAGCTTCACCAGGACAGGGGGTACTCACGAGCAGTACTTC. Its protein is CASSFTRTGGTHEQYF.

V gene TRBV6-4 combines with J gene TRBJ2-3; 7 positions match TRBD1. With 5 bases clipped from V and 2 bases from J, the junction kept 7 bases outside the gene matches. The CDR3 has 15 residues. Germline CDR1 MRHNA, CDR2 SNTAGT. The CDR3 sequence: CASSSGQKDTDTQYF. In DNA form, the CDR3 reads TGTGCCAGCAGTTCGGGACAGAAAGACACAGATACGCAGTATTTT.

V and J are TRBV11-2 and TRBJ2-5, with 8 positions matching TRBD2. The CDR3 extends over 17 amino acids. Unmatched junction bases numbered 12, after V lost 1 base and J lost 5 bases. The germline gives CDR1 SGHAT, CDR2 FQNNGV. CDR3 protein: CASSLALAGGEMETQYF. The CDR3 DNA sequence: TGTGCCAGCAGCTTAGCGTTGGCCGGGGGGGAAATGGAGACCCAGTACTTC.

The chain couples TRBV4-1 to TRBJ1-2; TRBD1 matches at 10 bases. Germline V gene data show CDR1 as MGHRA and CDR2 as YSYEKL. The CDR3 is 15 residues long. With V trimmed by 3 bases and J by 4 bases, 5 bases remained unmatched. The CDR3 DNA is TGCGCCAGCAGCCACCCGGGACAGGGGATCTATGGCTACACCTTC. Protein: CASSHPGQGIYGYTF.

This sequence joins TRBV30 and TRBJ1-2; 7 nucleotides match TRBD1. The CDR3 runs 13 residues. V gave up 4 bases and J gave up 6 bases; unmatched junction bases: 8. Germline V CDR1 and CDR2: GTSNPN, SVGIG (reference sequence). The CDR3 protein is CAWIETTGNGYTF. The DNA of the CDR3 is TGTGCCTGGATCGAAACGACAGGGAATGGCTACACCTTC. The complete variable domain, with remaining parts taken from reference TRBV30 and TRBJ1-2, reads SQTIHQWPATLVQPVGSPLSLECTVEGTSNPNLYWYRQAAGRGLQLLFYSVGIGQISSEVPQNLSASRPQDRQFILSSKKLLLSDSGFYLCAWIETTGNGYTFGSGTRLTVV.

Comments on this clone: An end of the junction does not agree with germline; a read error may underlie this. The V gene is TRBV13, the J gene TRBJ2-1; D is uncertain. The CDR3 consists of 14 residues. Germline CDR1 reads PRHDT; CDR2 reads FYEKMQ (reference sequence). The CDR3: CASSLENSRKEQFF. In nucleotides, the CDR3 is TGTGCCAGTAGCTTAGAGAATAGCCGAAAGGAGCAGTTCTTC. The full variable domain, in which reference TRBV13 and TRBJ2-1 provide the parts outside the CDR3, is AAGVIQSPRHLIKEKRETATLKCYPIPRHDTVYWYQQGPGQDPQFLISFYEKMQSDKGSIPDRFSAQQFSDYHSELNMSSLELGDSALYFCASSLENSRKEQFFGPGTRLTVL.

The chain's CDR3 is CASSLNSGLTGGLGGYTF. CDR3 DNA: TGTGCCAGCAGCTTAAATTCGGGGTTGACAGGGGGCTTGGGTGGCTACACCTTC. The chain employs TRBV7-8 and TRBJ1-2, with 10 bases matching TRBD1. The CDR3 covers 18 residues. V dropped 2 bases and J dropped 7; count of bases not matched to a gene: 16. Germline V gives CDR1 SGHVS, CDR2 FQNEAQ.

The rearrangement uses TRBV9 and TRBJ1-3; unclear D gene. The CDR3 is made up of 17 amino acids. Trimming took off 0 bases at V and 0 bases at J, with 13 bases between the two ends. Germline lookup yields CDR1 SGDLS and CDR2 YYNGEE. The CDR3 protein is CASSVAGRPSSGNTIYF. The CDR3 DNA sequence: TGTGCCAGCAGCGTAGCAGGCAGACCCTCCTCTGGAAACACCATATATTTT.

V usage is TRBV6-5 and J usage is TRBJ1-1; 9 bases match TRBD1. The CDR3 consists of 15 residues. The V gene end was trimmed by 5 bases and the J gene end by 4 bases; junction bases not matched to a gene: 8. Per germline, CDR1 MNHEY and CDR2 SVGAGI. As DNA, the CDR3 is TGTGCCAGCAGTCCGGGACAGGGTTTGAGCACTGAAGCTTTCTTT. This sequence encodes CASSPGQGLSTEAFF.

J is TRBJ2-7 and V is TRBV7-9; D might be TRBD2 (5 bases). The CDR3 spans 17 residues. Germline V gene sequence: CDR1 SEHNR, CDR2 FQNEAQ (reference sequence). V dropped 1 base and J dropped 1 base, with 17 bases sitting between them. CDR3 loop: CASSLEAGVLLSYEQYF. CDR3 sequence (DNA): TGTGCCAGCAGCTTAGAGGCGGGCGTATTGCTTTCCTACGAGCAGTACTTC. Full variable domain (remainder filled in from reference TRBV7-9 and TRBJ2-7): DTGVSQNPRHKITKRGQNVTFRCDPISEHNRLYWYRQTLGQGPEFLTYFQNEAQLEKSRLLSDRFSAERPKGSFSTLEIQRTEQGDSAMYLCASSLEAGVLLSYEQYFGPGTRLTVT.

This clone was recorded at least ten times. The V call is TRBV4-3, the J call TRBJ1-5; D is possibly TRBD1 (5 bases). The V and J ends lost 0 bases and 7 bases respectively, with 13 bases between them. Germline V gene sequence: CDR1 LGHNA, CDR2 YSLEER. The CDR3 is made up of 15 amino acids. This chain's CDR3 is CASSQDLEGWQPQHF. The CDR3 nucleotides read TGCGCCAGCAGCCAAGATCTGGAGGGGTGGCAGCCCCAGCATTTT.

The CDR3 region has the DNA TGTGCCAGCAGTTACGGCGGCACTGAAGCTTTCTTT. As protein: CASSYGGTEAFF. The V gene is TRBV6-2 or TRBV6-3, the J gene TRBJ1-1; D gene uncertain. The V gene's germline CDR1 is MNHEY and CDR2 SVGEGT. The CDR3 covers 12 residues. V lost 2 bases, J lost 4 bases, and 5 bases lay in between.

V usage is TRBV28 and J usage is TRBJ1-2; TRBD1 aligns across 8 bases. The V gene end was trimmed by 4 bases and the J gene end by 4 bases; junction bases not matched to a gene: 5. Germline assignment: CDR1 MDHEN and CDR2 SYDVKM. This CDR3 has 14 amino acids. In DNA form, the CDR3 reads TGTGCCAGCAGTTGGACAGGGACCCGCTATGGCTACACCTTC. This codes for CASSWTGTRYGYTF.

The J gene is TRBJ2-7, the V gene TRBV5-6, with a tentative D call TRBD2 (5 bases). The CDR3 has 15 residues. V dropped 0 bases and J dropped 4 bases, with 14 bases sitting between them. Germline CDR1 is SGHDT and CDR2 is YYEEEE. CDR3 protein: CASSLGTGKDYEQYF. The DNA of the CDR3 is TGTGCCAGCAGCTTGGGCACGGGGAAAGATTACGAGCAGTACTTC.

The chain employs TRBV28 and TRBJ2-4; 8 bases map to TRBD2. V shed 4 bases, J shed 8 bases, and the junction held 7 bases outside the gene matches. Per germline, CDR1 MDHEN and CDR2 SYDVKM. This CDR3 has 14 amino acids. The CDR3 DNA reads TGTGCCAGCAGTTCTCGGGGGGGTACGGACATTCAGTACTTC. Its protein is CASSSRGGTDIQYF. The entire variable domain, with the rest obtained from reference TRBV28 and TRBJ2-4, is as follows: DVKVTQSSRYLVKRTGEKVFLECVQDMDHENMFWYRQDPGLGLRLIYFSYDVKMKEKGDIPEGYSVSREKKERFSLILESASTNQTSMYLCASSSRGGTDIQYFGAGTRLSVL.

V and J are TRBV5-4 and TRBJ1-2; D is uncertain. V dropped 0 bases and J dropped 4 bases, with 10 bases sitting between them. Germline V lookup: CDR1 SGHNT, CDR2 YYREEE (reference sequence). CDR3 size: 14 residues. CDR3 in amino acids: CASSLVEGTYGYTF. The CDR3 nucleotides are TGTGCCAGCAGCTTGGTCGAGGGTACCTATGGCTACACCTTC.

The CDR3 DNA reads TGTGCCAGCAGTTTGGGGGGGGGCAAATACGAAAAACTGTTTTTT. This codes for CASSLGGGKYEKLFF. The rearrangement joins TRBV28 to TRBJ1-4, with D maybe TRBD1 (6 bases). With 3 bases removed from V and 8 bases from J, the gap between germline ends came to 16 bases. The CDR3 spans 15 residues. The germline V gene has CDR1 MDHEN and CDR2 SYDVKM.